The next 9 T cell receptor beta chains were all read from a single sample in a study of blood T cell repertoires in COVID-19. Method: immunoSEQ multiplex PCR; TCRdb's copy keeps in-frame clones and lacks some. This table has 200,000 to 250,000 clones, approximately 80% appearing once. The sample was peripheral blood. These receptors originate from a woman of 80 years or more with active or convalescent COVID-19.

V is TRBV15 and J is TRBJ2-3, with TRBD2 matching 13 bases. V shed 8 bases and J 6 bases; nucleotides not matched to a gene: 11. The length of the CDR3 is 16 residues. The germline CDR1 and CDR2 sequences are LNHNV and YYDKDF (reference sequence). CDR3 amino acids: CATAPGLAGDLDTQYF. Here the CDR3 DNA reads TGTGCCACCGCGCCTGGACTAGCGGGGGATTTGGATACGCAGTATTTT.

This chain joins TRBV11-1 and TRBJ1-4, with D possibly matching TRBD1 (5 bases). The CDR3 length is 14 residues. Germline lookup yields CDR1 SGHAT and CDR2 FQDESV (reference sequence). V was clipped by 5 bases and J by 5 bases, with 12 bases between them. The CDR3 sequence: CASSRGTKNEKLFF. CDR3 in DNA: TGTGCCAGCAGCCGCGGGACGAAGAATGAAAAACTGTTTTTT.

The chain carries TRBV27 and TRBJ2-2, with a tentative D call TRBD2 (5 bases). The CDR3 is 16 residues long. V shed 0 bases and J shed 0 bases, with 8 bases lying between them. The germline V gene encodes CDR1 MNHEY and CDR2 SMNVEV (reference sequence). This CDR3 is CASSLSSGANTGELFF. The CDR3 DNA is TGTGCCAGCAGTTTATCGAGCGGCGCGAACACCGGGGAGCTGTTTTTT.

Turning to this clone: The sample holds other DNA sequences that translate to the same CDR3. The rearrangement links TRBV6-2 or TRBV6-3 to TRBJ2-5; TRBD1 matches at 9 bases. The germline gives CDR1 MNHEY, CDR2 SVGEGT. The V gene end was trimmed by 3 bases and the J gene end by 2 bases; junction bases not matched to a gene: 4. The CDR3 is 15 amino acids. In nucleotides, the CDR3 is TGTGCCAGCAGTTATCCAGACAGGGGGCAAGAGACCCAGTACTTC. This gives the protein CASSYPDRGQETQYF.

This rearrangement joins TRBV3-1 (or the pseudogene TRBV3-2) to TRBJ2-5, with TRBD2 matching over 8 bases. The germline V gene encodes CDR1 LGHDT and CDR2 YNNKEL (reference sequence). The CDR3 has 16 residues. V lost 4 bases to trimming and J lost 2 bases; unmatched junction nucleotides: 9. In nucleotides, the CDR3 is TGTGCCAGCAGCCTTCGTGGAGCGGGAGATCAAGAGACCCAGTACTTC. Translation: CASSLRGAGDQETQYF.

The chain recombines TRBV11-3 with TRBJ1-2; TRBD1 matches at 7 bases. Germline values: CDR1 SGHNT, CDR2 YENEEA. The CDR3 is made up of 13 amino acids. V lost 4 bases, J lost 8 bases, and 7 bases stayed unmatched. The CDR3 spells CASSSKGARGYTF. In nucleotides, the CDR3 is TGTGCCAGCAGCTCTAAGGGGGCGCGAGGCTACACCTTC.

The chain is built from TRBV19 and TRBJ1-5; maybe TRBD1 (5 bases). The CDR3 totals 15 residues. The ends were cut back, 10 bases at V and 3 bases at J, with 19 bases in the middle. Germline-derived CDR1 and CDR2 are LNHDA and SQIVND (reference sequence). This CDR3 is CATTGGGRANQPQHF. The CDR3 DNA follows: TGTGCCACTACCGGGGGGGGTCGGGCCAATCAGCCCCAGCATTTT.

The chain uses TRBV9 and TRBJ1-6, with a tentative D call TRBD1 (5 bases). Germline CDR1 is SGDLS and CDR2 is YYNGEE. The CDR3 contains 16 residues. Trimming pared 0 bases from V and 7 bases from J, leaving 14 bases between. CDR3 residues: CASSVGQGPLNSPLHF. The CDR3 DNA is TGTGCCAGCAGCGTAGGGCAGGGCCCCTTAAATTCACCCCTCCACTTT. Full variable domain (remainder filled in from reference TRBV9 and TRBJ1-6): DSGVTQTPKHLITATGQRVTLRCSPRSGDLSVYWYQQSLDQGLQFLIQYYNGEERAKGNILERFSAQQFPDLHSELNLSSLELGDSALYFCASSVGQGPLNSPLHFGNGTRLTVT.

The V and J genes are TRBV6-2 or TRBV6-3 and TRBJ2-1; the match to TRBD2 covers 9 bases. Germline V gene sequence: CDR1 MNHEY, CDR2 SVGEGT. The CDR3 contains 15 residues. J lost 7 bases, V lost 4 bases, and 8 bases had no gene match. Here the CDR3 reads CASSLRLAVGNEQFF. In DNA form, the CDR3 reads TGTGCCAGCAGTTTAAGACTAGCGGTAGGAAATGAGCAGTTCTTC.